The rows below give T cell receptor beta chains drawn from one sample of a study of T cell responses to AZD1222 COVID-19 vaccine. The table came from immunoSEQ multiplex PCR; TCRdb's copy has only in-frame clones and leaves some out. The table has some 200,000 clones, just over 90% seen once. This sample comprised peripheral blood, obtained on day 0 of AZD1222 vaccination. The source of these receptors is an adult in good health. The CDR3 runs from the conserved cysteine through the conserved F or W. The D gene is left open where the match is weak. Clone size is stated in some rows and not others, as once, few, many or a class when expanded.

v_gene,d_gene,abundance,j_gene,CDR3aa,CDR3nt
TRBV10-3,.,once,TRBJ2-2,CAISDGRGPRQAGELFF,TGTGCCATCAGTGACGGTCGAGGGCCGAGGCAGGCCGGGGAGCTGTTTTTT
TRBV7-6,.,.,TRBJ1-5,CASSLGAALSNQPQHF,TGTGCCAGCAGCTTAGGGGCCGCTCTAAGCAATCAGCCCCAGCATTTT
TRBV5-6,.,few,TRBJ1-6,CASSLGTDSYNSPLHF,TGTGCCAGCAGCTTGGGGACGGACTCCTATAATTCACCCCTCCACTTT
TRBV29-1,TRBD1,.,TRBJ2-7,CSVAGTGPYEQYF,TGCAGCGTTGCCGGGACAGGACCCTACGAGCAGTACTTC
TRBV6-5,.,.,TRBJ1-5,CASTPFPDSNQPQHF,TGTGCCAGCACTCCCTTCCCGGATAGCAATCAGCCCCAGCATTTT
TRBV19,TRBD1,once,TRBJ2-1,CASRDRRRPSNEQFF,TGTGCCAGTAGGGACAGGCGCAGACCCTCCAATGAGCAGTTCTTC
TRBV19,TRBD1,.,TRBJ1-5,CATDGTGGVIGNQPQHF,TGTGCCACTGATGGGACAGGGGGAGTGATTGGCAATCAGCCCCAGCATTTT
TRBV6-5,.,.,TRBJ1-2,CASSQTWRNYGYTF,TGTGCCAGCAGCCAAACCTGGCGGAACTATGGCTACACCTTC
TRBV28,TRBD2,.,TRBJ2-3,CASSWGASGRATDTQYF,TGTGCCAGCAGTTGGGGGGCTAGCGGGAGGGCCACAGATACGCAGTATTTT
TRBV28,.,.,TRBJ2-1,CASSLAVDSYNEQFF,TGTGCCAGCAGTTTAGCGGTAGATTCCTACAATGAGCAGTTCTTC
TRBV27,TRBD1,.,TRBJ1-6,CASSLGQGASPLHF,TGTGCCAGCAGTTTGGGACAGGGGGCTTCACCCCTCCACTTT
TRBV7-2,.,.,TRBJ2-7,CASGRGWDYEQYF,TGTGCCAGCGGCCGGGGCTGGGACTACGAGCAGTACTTC
TRBV5-1,.,.,TRBJ1-1,CASTITGTANTEAFF,TGCGCCAGCACGATTACCGGGACGGCGAACACTGAAGCTTTCTTT
TRBV11-2,TRBD2,.,TRBJ2-1,CASSLLLAGVRFF,TGTGCCAGCAGCTTACTACTAGCGGGAGTCAGGTTCTTC
TRBV27,.,.,TRBJ2-3,CASSLVTFGGDTQYF,TGTGCCAGCAGTTTGGTAACCTTTGGCGGAGATACGCAGTATTTT
TRBV19,TRBD2,.,TRBJ2-2,CASSSLRSSGRWGTGELFF,TGTGCCAGTAGTTCACTCCGGAGTAGCGGGAGGTGGGGCACCGGGGAGCTGTTTTTT
TRBV29-1,.,.,TRBJ2-1,CSVEDSVFPEQFF,TGCAGCGTTGAGGACAGCGTCTTTCCTGAGCAGTTCTTC
TRBV12-3/TRBV12-4,.,.,TRBJ1-2,CASSLEYGGGYTF,TGTGCCAGCAGTTTAGAATATGGGGGTGGCTACACCTTC
TRBV10-3,.,.,TRBJ1-2,CATRGRAEGLDGYTF,TGTGCCACCAGGGGCAGGGCGGAGGGGTTGGATGGCTACACCTTC
TRBV27,.,once,TRBJ2-1,CASSSGVTAGPALYNEQFF,TGTGCCAGCAGTTCAGGGGTTACAGCGGGGCCCGCCCTATACAATGAGCAGTTCTTC
TRBV7-3,TRBD1,few,TRBJ2-1,CASSAEPGQGNNEQFF,TGTGCCAGCAGCGCAGAACCGGGACAGGGTAACAATGAGCAGTTCTTC
TRBV7-3,.,.,TRBJ2-1,CASSYGRGQTYNEQFF,TGTGCCAGCAGCTATGGCAGGGGCCAGACCTACAATGAGCAGTTCTTC
TRBV4-1,TRBD1,.,TRBJ1-1,CASSQDTRDSRVTEAFF,TGCGCCAGCAGCCAAGACACCCGGGACAGCAGAGTCACTGAAGCTTTCTTT
TRBV7-2,.,.,TRBJ2-7,CASSYLVVSYEQYF,TGTGCCAGCAGCTACCTGGTGGTCTCCTACGAGCAGTACTTC